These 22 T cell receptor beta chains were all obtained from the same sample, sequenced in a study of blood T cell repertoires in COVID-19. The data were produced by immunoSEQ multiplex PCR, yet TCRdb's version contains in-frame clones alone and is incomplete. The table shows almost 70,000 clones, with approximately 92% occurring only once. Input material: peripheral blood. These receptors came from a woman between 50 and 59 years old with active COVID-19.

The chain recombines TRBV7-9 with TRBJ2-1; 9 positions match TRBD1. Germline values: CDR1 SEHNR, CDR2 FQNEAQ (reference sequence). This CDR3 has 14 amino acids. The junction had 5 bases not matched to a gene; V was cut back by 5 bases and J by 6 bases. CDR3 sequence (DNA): TGTGCCAGCAGCCTCGGACAGGGGAGCAATGAGCAGTTCTTC. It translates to CASSLGQGSNEQFF.

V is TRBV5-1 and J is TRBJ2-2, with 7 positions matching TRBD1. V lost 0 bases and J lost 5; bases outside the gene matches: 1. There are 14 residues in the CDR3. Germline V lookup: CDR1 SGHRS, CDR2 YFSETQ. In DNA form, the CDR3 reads TGCGCCAGCAGCTTGGACAGGGGAACCGGGGAGCTGTTTTTT. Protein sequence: CASSLDRGTGELFF.

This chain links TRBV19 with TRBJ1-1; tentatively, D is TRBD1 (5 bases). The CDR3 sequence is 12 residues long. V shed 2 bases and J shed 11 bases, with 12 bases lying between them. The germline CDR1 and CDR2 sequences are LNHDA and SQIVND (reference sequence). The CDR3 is CASSIFQGRAFF. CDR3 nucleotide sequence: TGTGCCAGTAGTATATTTCAGGGTAGGGCTTTCTTT.

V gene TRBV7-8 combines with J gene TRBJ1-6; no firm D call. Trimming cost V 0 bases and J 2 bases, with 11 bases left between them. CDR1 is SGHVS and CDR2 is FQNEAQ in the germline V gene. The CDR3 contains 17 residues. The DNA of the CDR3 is TGTGCCAGCAGCTTAGCGGAGGAGGTGGCCTATAATTCACCCCTCCACTTT. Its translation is CASSLAEEVAYNSPLHF.

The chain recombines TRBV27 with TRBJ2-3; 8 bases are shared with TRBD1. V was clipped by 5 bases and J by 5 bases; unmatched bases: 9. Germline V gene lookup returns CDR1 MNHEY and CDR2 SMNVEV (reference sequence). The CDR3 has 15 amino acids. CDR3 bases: TGTGCCAGCAGTCACCTGGACAGGGTTGGAGATACGCAGTATTTT. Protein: CASSHLDRVGDTQYF.

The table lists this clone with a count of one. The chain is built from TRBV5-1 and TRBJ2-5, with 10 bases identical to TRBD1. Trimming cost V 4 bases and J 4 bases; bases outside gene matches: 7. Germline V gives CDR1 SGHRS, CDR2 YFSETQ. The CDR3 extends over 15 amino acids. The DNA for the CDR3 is TGCGCCAGCAGCCTTGACAGGGGGCTTGGAGAGACCCAGTACTTC. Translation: CASSLDRGLGETQYF.

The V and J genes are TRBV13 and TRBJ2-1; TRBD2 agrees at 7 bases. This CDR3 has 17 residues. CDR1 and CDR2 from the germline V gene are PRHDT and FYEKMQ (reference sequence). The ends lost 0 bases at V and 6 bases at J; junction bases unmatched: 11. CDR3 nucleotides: TGTGCCAGCAGCTTAGGAGGCTTTGCGGGAGAGGTCAATGAGCAGTTCTTC. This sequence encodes CASSLGGFAGEVNEQFF.

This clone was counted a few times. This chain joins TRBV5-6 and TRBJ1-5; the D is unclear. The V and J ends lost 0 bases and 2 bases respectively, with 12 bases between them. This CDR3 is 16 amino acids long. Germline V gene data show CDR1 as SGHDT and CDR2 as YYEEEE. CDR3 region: CASSLAGRSGNQPQHF. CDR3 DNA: TGTGCCAGCAGCTTGGCAGGAAGGTCCGGCAATCAGCCCCAGCATTTT.

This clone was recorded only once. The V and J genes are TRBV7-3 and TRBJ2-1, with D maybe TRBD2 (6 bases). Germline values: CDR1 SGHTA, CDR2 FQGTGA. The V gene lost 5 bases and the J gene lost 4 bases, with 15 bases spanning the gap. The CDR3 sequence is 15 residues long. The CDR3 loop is CASSPTGEGYNEQFF. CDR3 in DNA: TGTGCCAGCAGCCCAACGGGAGAGGGTTACAATGAGCAGTTCTTC.

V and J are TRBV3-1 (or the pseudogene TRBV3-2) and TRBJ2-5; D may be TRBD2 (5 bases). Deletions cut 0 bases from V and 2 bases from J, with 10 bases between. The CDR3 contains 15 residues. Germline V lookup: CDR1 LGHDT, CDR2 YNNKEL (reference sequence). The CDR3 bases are TGTGCCAGCAGCCAAGATCGCGGCGGGCAAGAGACCCAGTACTTC. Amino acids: CASSQDRGGQETQYF.

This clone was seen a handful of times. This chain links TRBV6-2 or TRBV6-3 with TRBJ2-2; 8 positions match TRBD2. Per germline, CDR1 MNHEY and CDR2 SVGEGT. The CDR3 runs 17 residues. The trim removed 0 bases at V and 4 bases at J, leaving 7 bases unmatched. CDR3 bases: TGTGCCAGCAGTTACTCGGGGACTAGGAGGAGCACCGGGGAGCTGTTTTTT. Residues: CASSYSGTRRSTGELFF.

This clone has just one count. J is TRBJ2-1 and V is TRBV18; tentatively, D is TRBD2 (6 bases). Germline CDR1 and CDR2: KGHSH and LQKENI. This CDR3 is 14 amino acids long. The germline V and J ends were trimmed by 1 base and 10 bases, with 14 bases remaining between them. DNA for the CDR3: TGTGCCAGCTCACCACAGAAGGCTCGGGGGGAGCAGTTCTTC. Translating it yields CASSPQKARGEQFF.

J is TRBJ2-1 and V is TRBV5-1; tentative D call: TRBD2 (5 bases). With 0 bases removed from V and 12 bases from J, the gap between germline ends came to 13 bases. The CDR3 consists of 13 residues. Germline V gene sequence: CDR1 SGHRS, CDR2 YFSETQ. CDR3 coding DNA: TGCGCCAGCAGCTTGGGAGGAGGCCCCCCGCAGTTCTTC. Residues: CASSLGGGPPQFF.

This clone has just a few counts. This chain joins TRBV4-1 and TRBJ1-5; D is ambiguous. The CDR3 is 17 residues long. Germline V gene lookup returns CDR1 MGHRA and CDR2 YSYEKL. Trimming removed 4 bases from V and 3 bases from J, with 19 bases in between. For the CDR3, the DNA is TGCGCCAGCAGCCGAGCCGGATTGGTACAGAACAATCAGCCCCAGCATTTT. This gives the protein CASSRAGLVQNNQPQHF.

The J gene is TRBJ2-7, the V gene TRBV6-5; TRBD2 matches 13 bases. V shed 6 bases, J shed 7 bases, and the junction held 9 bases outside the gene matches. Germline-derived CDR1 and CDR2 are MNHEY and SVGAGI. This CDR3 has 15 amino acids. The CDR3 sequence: CASSVTSGRPGEQYF. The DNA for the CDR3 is TGTGCCAGCAGCGTGACTAGCGGGAGGCCGGGGGAGCAGTACTTC.

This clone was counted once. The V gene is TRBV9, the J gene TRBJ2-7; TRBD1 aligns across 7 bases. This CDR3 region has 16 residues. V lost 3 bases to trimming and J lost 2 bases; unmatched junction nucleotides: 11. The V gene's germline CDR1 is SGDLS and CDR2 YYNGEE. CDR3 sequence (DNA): TGTGCCAGCAGCGCTTCAGACAGGGTTTCTACCTACGAGCAGTACTTC. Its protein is CASSASDRVSTYEQYF.

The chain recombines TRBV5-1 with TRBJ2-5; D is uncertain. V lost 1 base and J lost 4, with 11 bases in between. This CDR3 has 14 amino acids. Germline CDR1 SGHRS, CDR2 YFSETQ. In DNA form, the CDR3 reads TGCGCCAGCAGCTTGTTTTTGTCCGGAGAGACCCAGTACTTC. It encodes CASSLFLSGETQYF.

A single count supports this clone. The CDR3 here is CASSRQGWDTEAFF. The CDR3, as DNA: TGTGCCAGCTCGAGACAGGGATGGGACACTGAAGCTTTCTTT. The chain employs TRBV18 and TRBJ1-1, with 7 bases lining up with TRBD1. CDR1 is KGHSH and CDR2 is LQKENI in the germline V gene. The CDR3 runs 14 residues. V dropped 6 bases and J dropped 3; count of bases not matched to a gene: 7.

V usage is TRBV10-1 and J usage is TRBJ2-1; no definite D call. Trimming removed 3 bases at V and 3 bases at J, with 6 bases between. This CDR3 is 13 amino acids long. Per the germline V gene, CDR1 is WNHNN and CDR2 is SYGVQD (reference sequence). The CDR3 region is CASSDLVYNEQFF. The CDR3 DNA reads TGCGCCAGCAGTGATTTAGTCTACAATGAGCAGTTCTTC.

Here the CDR3 DNA reads TGTGCCACGGGGCTAGCGGGTGGAGAGACCCAGTACTTC. This encodes CATGLAGGETQYF. This chain connects TRBV7-9 to TRBJ2-5, with TRBD2 matching over 8 bases. There are 13 residues in the CDR3. The V gene end was trimmed by 10 bases and the J gene end by 4 bases; junction bases not matched to a gene: 8. Germline CDR1 SEHNR, CDR2 FQNEAQ (reference sequence).

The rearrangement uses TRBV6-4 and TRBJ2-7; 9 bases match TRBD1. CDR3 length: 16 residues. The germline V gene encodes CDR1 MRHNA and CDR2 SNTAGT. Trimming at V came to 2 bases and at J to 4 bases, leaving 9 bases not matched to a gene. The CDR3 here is CASSDLGTGSFYEQYF. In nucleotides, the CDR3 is TGTGCCAGCAGTGACCTGGGGACAGGGAGCTTTTACGAGCAGTACTTC.

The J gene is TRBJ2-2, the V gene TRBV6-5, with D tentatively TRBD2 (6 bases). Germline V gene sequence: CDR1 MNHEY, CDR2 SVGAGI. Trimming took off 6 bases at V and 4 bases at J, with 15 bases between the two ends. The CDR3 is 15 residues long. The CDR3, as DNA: TGTGCCAGCAGGGCGGGACGCGTGAGCACCGGGGAGCTGTTTTTT. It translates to CASRAGRVSTGELFF.